This TCR beta chain was documented in a study of shared clonotypes between healthy human individuals. Study observations and caveats: Non-shared clonotypes had lower generation probabilities than those shared by all four donors. Only blood samples were collected, and tissue repertoires likely differ. Several donors had around 5% of their naive CD4 clonotypes in common.

This CDR3 is 11 amino acids long. The germline V gene has CDR1 DFQATT and CDR2 SNEGSKA (reference sequence). The V and J ends lost 3 bases and 4 bases respectively, with 6 bases between them. Points on this clone: What it recognizes is unknown. Other DNA sequences of this sample code for an identical CDR3.

Every immunoSEQ plate was one replicate of a subset's evenly spread DNA. Profiling relied on immunoSEQ multiplex PCR, and the TCRdb table lists in-frame clones only, not all of them. The data show roughly 1.5 million clones, roughly 98% seen once. J is TRBJ2-5 and V is TRBV20-1, with no clear D. The sample taken for sequencing was naive CD4+ T cells sorted from blood. Documented subset: CD45RA+ positively selected. This clonotype originated in a young man in good health. The chain's CDR3 is CSARLIETQYF. DNA for the CDR3: TGCAGTGCTAGGCTGATAGAGACCCAGTACTTC.